This T cell receptor (beta chain) was retrieved from a study of blood T cell repertoires in COVID-19. Across the whole study: Researchers got acute and convalescent COVID-19 samples from the United States, Italy and Spain. In each case, the material was cDNA or gDNA derived from T cells, B-cell-depleted T cells, or PBMCs.

There are 17 residues in the CDR3. The ends lost 3 bases at V and 10 bases at J; junction bases unmatched: 19. In germline, CDR1 is DFQATT, CDR2 SNEGSKA (reference sequence). In the source study's methods: Reference gene primer amplification gave estimated nucleated cell counts. Assay used: immunoSEQ multiplex PCR; TCRdb lists only in-frame clones, some missing. The V and J calls and clone size are taken from that table; D and trimming were inferred from the DNA. The sample carries 250,000 to 300,000 clones, 70% to 90% recorded once. The chain is built from TRBV20-1 and TRBJ1-5; 9 bases map to TRBD1. Source material: peripheral blood. This clonotype was sampled from a woman aged 50 to 65 with COVID-19, enrolled during active disease. The CDR3 spells CSASGQGISSLIPPQHF. The CDR3 DNA follows: TGCAGTGCTAGTGGACAGGGGATAAGCAGTTTGATTCCACCCCAGCATTTT.